This TCR beta chain comes out of a study of blood T cells in healthy people across ages. This clonotype was counted a few times. Its antigen is unknown. Whole-study results and caveats: CMV infection status of these donors was not known. Strong correlation existed between TCR beta diversity and naive T cell percentage.

A second PCR of roughly 7 to 11 cycles used a sample-barcoded 5' primer and a J-beta primer mix. One entry per CDR3 protein, called by TCRdb with MiXCR from the 5' RACE reads. The table has 590,000 or so distinct CDR3 sequences, roughly 31% seen once. There are 12 residues in the CDR3. V was clipped by 8 bases and J by 8 bases, with 12 bases between them. The germline V gene has CDR1 SEHNR and CDR2 FQNEAQ (reference sequence). The specimen sequenced was blood. The source is a woman aged 80 or over in good health. The chain couples TRBV7-9 to TRBJ1-4; D not certain. CDR3 bases: TGTGCCAGCGCGCGGATGGGGGAAAAACTGTTTTTT. Translating gives CASARMGEKLFF.